These 20 T cell receptor beta chains came from one sample sequenced in a study of post-analysis software for immune sequencing data. Findings and caveats of the study: Patients had higher frequencies than controls of about five TRBV segments, including TRBV5-6, TRBV5-1 and TRBV20-1.

TCR beta cDNA libraries had unique molecular identifiers. From the PCR reads, TCRdb called clonotypes with MiXCR, one entry per CDR3 protein. Among about 820,000 distinct CDR3 sequences listed, about 50% were seen once. Antigens for these TCRs are unknown. Sequencing was carried out using blood. The receptors here all came from a girl aged 5-17 years with multiple sclerosis.

This clonotype was found once. The chain uses TRBV20-1 and TRBJ1-2; 10 bases fit TRBD1. Germline assignment: CDR1 DFQATT and CDR2 SNEGSKA (reference sequence). The CDR3 has 16 residues. V lost 2 bases to trimming and J lost 12 bases; unmatched junction nucleotides: 18. The CDR3 region has the DNA TGCAGTGCTAGATCCCCATACAGGGGGACAGGGGATGGAAACACCTTC. The encoded protein is CSARSPYRGTGDGNTF.

The rearrangement links TRBV29-1 to TRBJ2-1, with TRBD2 identical over 11 bases. After removal of 5 bases from V and 4 bases from J, the junction contained 7 bases not matched to a gene. The CDR3 is made up of 15 amino acids. Germline values: CDR1 SQVTM, CDR2 ANQGSEA. CDR3 residues: CSVKMTSGVYNEQFF. DNA for the CDR3: TGCAGCGTTAAGATGACTAGCGGGGTTTACAATGAGCAGTTCTTC.

V usage is TRBV5-1 and J usage is TRBJ2-5; D remains ambiguous. The better agreement between TRBJ2-7 and the DNA end casts doubt on the J call. The CDR3 length is 15 residues. Germline V gene data show CDR1 as SGHRS and CDR2 as YFSETQ. In DNA form, the CDR3 reads TGCGCCAGCAGCTTGCAGGCCAGAGAGACTGACGAGCAGTACTTC. Residues: CASSLQARETDEQYF.

This clonotype showed up just a few times. The chain joins TRBV28 to TRBJ1-1; weak D call: TRBD1 (6 bases). The CDR3 totals 14 residues. Trimming removed 6 bases at V and 0 bases at J, with 11 bases between. Germline V gene sequence: CDR1 MDHEN, CDR2 SYDVKM. CDR3 DNA sequence: TGTGCCAGCAGCTTAAGGGGGTTGAACACTGAAGCTTTCTTT. This sequence encodes CASSLRGLNTEAFF.

The V call is TRBV20-1, the J call TRBJ2-1, with TRBD2 identical over 9 bases. The germline gives CDR1 DFQATT, CDR2 SNEGSKA (reference sequence). The length of the CDR3 is 15 residues. V shed 2 bases and J 4 bases; nucleotides not matched to a gene: 6. The CDR3 loop is CSARHSGSGYNEQFF. The CDR3 bases are TGCAGTGCTAGACATAGCGGGAGCGGGTACAATGAGCAGTTCTTC.

The DNA of the CDR3 is TGTGCCAGCAGCCAAGATCTAGGGGTCGAGCAGTACTTC. Its translation is CASSQDLGVEQYF. The chain links TRBV4-2 to TRBJ2-7; tentative D call: TRBD1 (5 bases). The germline V gene encodes CDR1 LGHNA and CDR2 YNFKEQ. The length of the CDR3 is 13 residues. V gave up 0 bases and J gave up 6 bases, with 9 bases separating them.

The chain joins TRBV25-1 to TRBJ1-2, with D perhaps TRBD1 (5 bases). Germline CDR1 MGHDK, CDR2 SYGVNS. V was trimmed by 6 bases and J by 4 bases, leaving 12 bases between them. CDR3 length: 13 amino acids. The CDR3 protein is CASSHHGAYGYTF. As DNA, the CDR3 is TGTGCCAGCAGCCACCACGGGGCCTATGGCTACACCTTC.

This clonotype was counted a few times. V is TRBV6-5 and J is TRBJ2-4; D not resolved. CDR1 and CDR2 (germline): MNHEY, SVGAGI. Trimming stripped 2 bases from V and 0 bases from J, with 5 bases between. CDR3 size: 14 residues. The CDR3 here is CASSYRLAKNIQYF. The CDR3 DNA follows: TGTGCCAGCAGTTACCGGTTAGCCAAAAACATTCAGTACTTC.

This clonotype turned up a few times. The chain carries TRBV4-2 and TRBJ2-1, with TRBD2 matching 10 bases. Germline V gene data show CDR1 as LGHNA and CDR2 as YNFKEQ. After removal of 4 bases from V and 3 bases from J, the junction contained 9 bases not matched to a gene. The CDR3 is 17 residues long. This chain's CDR3 is CASSPQPGTSVYNEQFF. The CDR3 DNA reads TGTGCCAGCAGCCCTCAACCCGGGACTAGCGTCTACAATGAGCAGTTCTTC.

The chain recombines TRBV7-9 with TRBJ1-2, with unresolved D. The germline gives CDR1 SEHNR, CDR2 FQNEAQ (reference sequence). This CDR3 region has 12 residues. V gave up 5 bases and J gave up 4 bases, with 8 bases separating them. CDR3 in DNA: TGTGCCAGCAGCCTTCTAAGCTATGGCTACACCTTC. It codes for CASSLLSYGYTF.

This clonotype has just a few counts. This chain connects TRBV5-6 to TRBJ2-5, with 11 bases that match TRBD2. The CDR3 loop spans 16 amino acids. CDR1 and CDR2 from the germline V gene are SGHDT and YYEEEE. J lost 2 bases, V lost 4 bases, and 7 bases had no gene match. The DNA for the CDR3 is TGTGCCAGCAGCCGAGCCTTAGCGGGGGGGCAAGAGACCCAGTACTTC. It specifies CASSRALAGGQETQYF.

V usage is TRBV12-3 or TRBV12-4 and J usage is TRBJ2-1, with no clear D. The CDR3 totals 16 residues. Trimming took 7 bases from V and 3 from J, leaving 19 bases between them. The CDR3 here is CASTETATPIYNEQFF. CDR3 nucleotides: TGTGCCAGCACCGAGACTGCAACCCCAATCTACAATGAGCAGTTCTTC.

The rearrangement uses TRBV5-1 and TRBJ2-1, with 8 nucleotides matching TRBD1. TRBJ2-7 explains the end of the DNA better; the J call may be wrong. CDR1 is SGHRS, CDR2 YFSETQ, per germline. This CDR3 comprises 16 residues. DNA of the CDR3: TGCGCCAGCAGCTTGGTGGAGACAGGGGCGTACGATGAGCAGTACTTC. This translates into CASSLVETGAYDEQYF.

J is TRBJ2-3 and V is TRBV2, with 16 bases fitting TRBD2. The CDR3 consists of 17 residues. Trimming took 4 bases from V and 3 from J; bases not matched to a gene: 4. Germline V CDR1 and CDR2: SNHLY, FYNNEI. The CDR3 DNA sequence: TGTGCCAGCAGTGCCGGGACTAGCGGGGGGGCTACAGATACGCAGTATTTT. Translated: CASSAGTSGGATDTQYF.

The chain employs TRBV2 and TRBJ2-5, with D possibly TRBD1 on 5 matching bases. CDR1 is SNHLY and CDR2 is FYNNEI in the germline V gene. Between the trimmed V and J ends, which lost 2 bases and 4 bases, there was a span of 11 bases. The CDR3 is 14 amino acids. This chain's CDR3 is CASSERTRTETQYF. The CDR3 DNA reads TGTGCCAGCAGTGAACGGACACGGACAGAGACCCAGTACTTC.

This chain uses TRBV6-5 with TRBJ2-1; D might be TRBD1 or TRBD2, each matching 6 bases. The CDR3 is 16 amino acids. Germline CDR1 is MNHEY and CDR2 is SVGAGI. V was cut by 0 bases and J by 5 bases, with 14 bases left in between. CDR3 residues: CASSYSKWGAHNEQFF. CDR3 in DNA: TGTGCCAGCAGTTACTCGAAGTGGGGGGCCCACAATGAGCAGTTCTTC.

V is TRBV5-4 and J is TRBJ2-7; 7 bases are a match to TRBD2. The CDR3 totals 15 residues. Unmatched junction bases numbered 5, after V lost 0 bases and J lost 2 bases. Germline V CDR1 and CDR2: SGHNT, YYREEE (reference sequence). In DNA form, the CDR3 reads TGTGCCAGCAGCTTGGATCCTAGCGGACCCTACGAGCAGTACTTC. Encoded protein: CASSLDPSGPYEQYF.

The gene calls are TRBV29-1 and TRBJ2-3; possibly TRBD2 for D (5 bases). The ends were cut back, 3 bases at V and 2 bases at J, with 15 bases in the middle. The CDR3 loop spans 15 amino acids. Looked up from germline, CDR1 is SQVTM and CDR2 is ANQGSEA. CDR3 sequence (DNA): TGCAGCGTTGAGGGAGTTTCCCTCCTCACAGATACGCAGTATTTT. This encodes CSVEGVSLLTDTQYF.

The V call is TRBV29-1, the J call TRBJ2-7, with 9 bases that match TRBD1. The germline gives CDR1 SQVTM, CDR2 ANQGSEA. J lost 1 base, V lost 6 bases, and 10 bases had no gene match. This CDR3 is 15 amino acids long. The CDR3 spells CSVDARDRESYEQYF. The CDR3 DNA reads TGCAGCGTCGACGCCCGGGACAGGGAATCCTACGAGCAGTACTTC.

The V call is TRBV2, the J call TRBJ1-2, with a tentative D call TRBD1 (5 bases). Germline V gives CDR1 SNHLY, CDR2 FYNNEI. The V end was cut by 6 bases, the J end by 2 bases, with 16 bases between. The CDR3 spans 15 residues. CDR3: CASSQSSGGNYGYTF. The CDR3 DNA reads TGTGCCAGCAGCCAAAGTTCTGGGGGGAACTATGGCTACACCTTC.